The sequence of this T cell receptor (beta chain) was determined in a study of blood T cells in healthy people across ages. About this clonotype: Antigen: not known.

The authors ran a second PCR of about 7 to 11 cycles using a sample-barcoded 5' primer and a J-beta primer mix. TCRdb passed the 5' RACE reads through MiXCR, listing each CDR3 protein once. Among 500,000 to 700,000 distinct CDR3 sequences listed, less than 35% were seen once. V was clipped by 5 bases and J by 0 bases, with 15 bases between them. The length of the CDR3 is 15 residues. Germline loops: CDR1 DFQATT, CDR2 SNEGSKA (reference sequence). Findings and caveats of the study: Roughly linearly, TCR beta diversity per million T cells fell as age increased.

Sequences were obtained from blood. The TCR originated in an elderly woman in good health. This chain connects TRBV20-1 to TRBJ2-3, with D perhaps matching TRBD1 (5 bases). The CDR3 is CSAGNRISSTDTQYF. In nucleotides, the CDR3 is TGCAGTGCTGGCAACAGGATTTCTAGCACAGATACGCAGTATTTT.